This T cell receptor beta chain appears in the sequencing data of a study of glioma-infiltrating T cells. This clonotype has ten or more counts. TCR alpha and beta CDR3 regions were amplified from RNA using iRepertoire nested multiplex PCR. Input was roughly 95-400 ng of tissue mRNA or PBMC total RNA. TCRdb itself ran the multiplex PCR reads through MiXCR, one entry per CDR3 protein. The repertoire holds about 140,000 distinct CDR3 sequences, with roughly two fifths as singletons. Sequenced: glioma tissue, nonneoplastic brain tissue, or PBMCs (not recorded which). This receptor was taken from a human donor with low-grade glioma or glioblastoma, undergoing nonglioma brain surgery, or in good health (not recorded which).

The CDR3 region is CASSYSKFGEGEAFF. CDR3 coding DNA: TGTGCCAGCAGTTACTCGAAATTTGGGGAAGGTGAAGCTTTCTTT. The V and J genes are TRBV6-6 and TRBJ1-1; no clear D. Germline-derived CDR1 and CDR2 are MNHNY and SVGAGI (reference sequence). The CDR3 totals 15 residues. Trimming stripped 0 bases from V and 7 bases from J, with 15 bases between.